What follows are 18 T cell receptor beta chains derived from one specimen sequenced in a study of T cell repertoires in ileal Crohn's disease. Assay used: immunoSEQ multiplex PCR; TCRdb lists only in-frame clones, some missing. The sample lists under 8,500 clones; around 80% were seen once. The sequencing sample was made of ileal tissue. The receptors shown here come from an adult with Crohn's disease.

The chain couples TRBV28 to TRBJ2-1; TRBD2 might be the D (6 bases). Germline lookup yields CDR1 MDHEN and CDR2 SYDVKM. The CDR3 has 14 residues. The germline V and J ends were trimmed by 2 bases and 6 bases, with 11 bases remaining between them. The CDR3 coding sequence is TGTGCCAGCAGTTTAACTAGCAGGGTCAATGAGCAGTTCTTC. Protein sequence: CASSLTSRVNEQFF.

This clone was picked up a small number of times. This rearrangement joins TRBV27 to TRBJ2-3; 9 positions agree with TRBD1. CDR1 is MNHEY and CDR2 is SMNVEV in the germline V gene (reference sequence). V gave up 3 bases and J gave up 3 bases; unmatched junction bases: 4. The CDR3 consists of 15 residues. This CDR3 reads CASSLGGQGTDTQYF. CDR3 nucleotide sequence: TGTGCCAGCAGTTTGGGGGGACAGGGAACAGATACGCAGTATTTT.

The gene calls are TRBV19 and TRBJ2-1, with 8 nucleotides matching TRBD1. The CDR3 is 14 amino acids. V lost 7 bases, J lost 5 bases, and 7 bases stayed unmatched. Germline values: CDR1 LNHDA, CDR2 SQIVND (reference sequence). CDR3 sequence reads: CASTDRGRNNEQFF. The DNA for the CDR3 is TGTGCCAGTACCGACAGGGGTAGGAACAATGAGCAGTTCTTC.

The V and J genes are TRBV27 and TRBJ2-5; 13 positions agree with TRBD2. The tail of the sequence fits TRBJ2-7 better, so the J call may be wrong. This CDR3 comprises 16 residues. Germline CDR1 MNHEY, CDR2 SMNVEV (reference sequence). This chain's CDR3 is CASSSLAGGRSYEQYF. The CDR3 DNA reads TGTGCCAGCAGTTCACTAGCGGGAGGGAGGTCCTACGAGCAGTACTTC.

The CDR3 here is CASSEGAGGDTQYF. DNA for the CDR3: TGTGCCAGCAGTGAGGGGGCTGGTGGAGATACGCAGTATTTT. The chain links TRBV2 to TRBJ2-3; possible D gene TRBD1, 6 bases. Trimming took 3 bases from V and 5 from J, leaving 12 bases between them. The CDR3 loop spans 14 amino acids. Germline loops: CDR1 SNHLY, CDR2 FYNNEI. Full variable domain (outside the CDR3, taken from reference TRBV2 and TRBJ2-3): EPEVTQTPSHQVTQMGQEVILRCVPISNHLYFYWYRQILGQKVEFLVSFYNNEISEKSEIFDDQFSVERPDGSNFTLKIRSTKLEDSAMYFCASSEGAGGDTQYFGPGTRLTVL.

In DNA form, the CDR3 reads TGCGCCAGCAGCCTTCAAGGGGGCCAATTTATCGATGAGCAGTTCTTC. Its protein is CASSLQGGQFIDEQFF. The chain couples TRBV4-1 to TRBJ2-1, with 7 positions matching TRBD1. Trimming cost V 4 bases and J 8 bases; bases outside gene matches: 14. Germline assignment: CDR1 MGHRA and CDR2 YSYEKL. CDR3 length: 16 amino acids.

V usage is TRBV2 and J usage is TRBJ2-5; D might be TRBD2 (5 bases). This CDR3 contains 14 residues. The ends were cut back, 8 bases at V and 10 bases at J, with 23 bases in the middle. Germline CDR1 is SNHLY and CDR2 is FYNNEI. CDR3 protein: CASRSLQGIGVQYF. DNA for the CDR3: TGTGCCAGCCGGAGTCTCCAAGGAATCGGGGTCCAGTACTTC.

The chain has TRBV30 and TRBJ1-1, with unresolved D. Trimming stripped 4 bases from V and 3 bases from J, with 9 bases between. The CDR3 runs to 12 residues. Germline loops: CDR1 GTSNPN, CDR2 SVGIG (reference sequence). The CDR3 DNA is TGTGCCTGGACCGTCGCGTACACTGAAGCTTTCTTT. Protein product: CAWTVAYTEAFF.

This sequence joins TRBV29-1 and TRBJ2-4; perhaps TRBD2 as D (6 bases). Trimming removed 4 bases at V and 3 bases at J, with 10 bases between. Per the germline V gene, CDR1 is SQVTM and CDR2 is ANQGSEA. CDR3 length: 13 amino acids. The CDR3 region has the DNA TGCAGCGTTGGGGGAGGAGGCAAAAACATTCAGTACTTC. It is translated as CSVGGGGKNIQYF.

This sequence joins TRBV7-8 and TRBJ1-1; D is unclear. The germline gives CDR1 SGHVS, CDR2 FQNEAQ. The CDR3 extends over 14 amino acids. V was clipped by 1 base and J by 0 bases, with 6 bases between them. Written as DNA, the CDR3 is TGTGCCAGCAGCTTAGGGGCAGTGAACACTGAAGCTTTCTTT. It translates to CASSLGAVNTEAFF.

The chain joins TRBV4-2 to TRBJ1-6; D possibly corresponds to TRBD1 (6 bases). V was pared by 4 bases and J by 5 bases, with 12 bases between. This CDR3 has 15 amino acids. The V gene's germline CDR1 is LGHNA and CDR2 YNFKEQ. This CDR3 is CASSLRDNNNSPLHF. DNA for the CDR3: TGTGCCAGCAGCCTCCGGGACAACAATAATTCACCCCTCCACTTT.

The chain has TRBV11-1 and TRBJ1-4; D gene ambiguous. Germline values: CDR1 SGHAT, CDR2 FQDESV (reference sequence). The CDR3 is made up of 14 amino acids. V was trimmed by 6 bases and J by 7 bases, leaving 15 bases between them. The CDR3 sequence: CASRNGAEGEKLFF. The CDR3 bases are TGTGCCAGCAGGAACGGCGCAGAGGGTGAAAAACTGTTTTTT.

CDR3 bases: TGTGCCAGCAGCGGACGGGAAGGGGGCACTGAAGCTTTCTTT. This sequence encodes CASSGREGGTEAFF. This sequence joins TRBV9 and TRBJ1-1, with D possibly TRBD1 on 6 matching bases. Between the trimmed V and J ends, which lost 3 bases and 4 bases, there was a span of 13 bases. The CDR3 sequence is 14 residues long. Germline V gives CDR1 SGDLS, CDR2 YYNGEE.

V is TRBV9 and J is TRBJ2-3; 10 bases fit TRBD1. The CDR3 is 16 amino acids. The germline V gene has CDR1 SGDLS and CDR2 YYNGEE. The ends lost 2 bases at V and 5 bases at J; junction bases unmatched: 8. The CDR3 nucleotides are TGTGCCAGCAGCGTGCGGGACAGGGGCATTTTAGATACGCAGTATTTT. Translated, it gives CASSVRDRGILDTQYF.

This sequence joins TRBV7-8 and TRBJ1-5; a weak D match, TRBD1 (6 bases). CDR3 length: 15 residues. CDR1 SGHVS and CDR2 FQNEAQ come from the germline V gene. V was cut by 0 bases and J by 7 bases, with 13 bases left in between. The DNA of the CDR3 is TGTGCCAGCAGCTTAGCGGGGGGGGGCAGGCAGCCCCAGCATTTT. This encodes CASSLAGGGRQPQHF.

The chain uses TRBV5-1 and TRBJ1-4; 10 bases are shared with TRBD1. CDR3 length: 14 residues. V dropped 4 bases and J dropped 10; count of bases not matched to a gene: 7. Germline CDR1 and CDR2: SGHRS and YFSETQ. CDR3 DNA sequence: TGCGCCAGCAGCGTGGGACAGGGGATTGGAAAACTGTTTTTT. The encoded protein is CASSVGQGIGKLFF.

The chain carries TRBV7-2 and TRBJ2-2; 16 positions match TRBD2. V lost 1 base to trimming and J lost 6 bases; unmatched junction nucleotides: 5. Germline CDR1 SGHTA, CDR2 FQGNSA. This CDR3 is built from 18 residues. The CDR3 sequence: CASSLGGTSGRAPGELFF. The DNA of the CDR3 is TGTGCCAGCAGCTTAGGAGGGACTAGCGGGAGGGCCCCCGGGGAGCTGTTTTTT.

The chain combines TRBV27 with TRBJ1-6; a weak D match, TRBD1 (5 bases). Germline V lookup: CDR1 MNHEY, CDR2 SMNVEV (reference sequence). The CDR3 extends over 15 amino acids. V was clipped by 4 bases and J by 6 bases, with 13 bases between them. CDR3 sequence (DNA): TGTGCCAGCAGTTGGGGCGCCGGACGTAATTCACCCCTCCACTTT. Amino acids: CASSWGAGRNSPLHF.